This is a list of T cell receptor beta chains from one sample in a study of T cells after somatic rescue of genetic block. Data came from immunoSEQ multiplex PCR; TCRdb stores just in-frame clones and leaves some out. Among 70,000 to 85,000 clones listed, roughly 93% were seen once. The sequenced sample consisted of peripheral blood mononuclear cells (PBMCs). The receptors were gathered from a man aged 30 to 45. Both conserved end residues are part of each CDR3. The order of the fields is J gene, clone size, V gene, D gene, CDR3 DNA, CDR3 protein. The D gene is left open where the match is weak. Expanded clones get a size class; other rows say once, few or many, or leave the size out.

TRBJ2-2,-,TRBV4-2,-,TGTGCCAGCAGCCAAGATGTTGCAGCGAATAGCGGGGAGCTGTTTTTT,CASSQDVAANSGELFF
TRBJ2-1,-,TRBV9,-,TGTGCCAGCAGCCCTCTAGCCTACAATGAGCAGTTCTTC,CASSPLAYNEQFF
TRBJ2-4,-,TRBV4-2,TRBD2,TGTGCCAGCAGCCAAGGCCCAGCGGGGGCGAACAAAAACATTCAGTACTTC,CASSQGPAGANKNIQYF
TRBJ2-5,-,TRBV11-2,-,TGTGCCAGCAGCTCCCGGGACATCCTGGGAGAGACCCAGTACTTC,CASSSRDILGETQYF
TRBJ2-7,-,TRBV6-5,-,TGTGCCAGCAGTTACCGGCAGGGTTCCAACGAGCAGTACTTC,CASSYRQGSNEQYF
TRBJ1-4,-,TRBV7-7,-,TGTGCTAGCAGCGGAGAGGACGAAAAACTGTTTTTT,CASSGEDEKLFF
TRBJ2-7,-,TRBV9,-,TGTGCCAGCAGCCCGTCGGGATACATGGGCTACGAGCAGTACTTC,CASSPSGYMGYEQYF
TRBJ1-6,-,TRBV6-1,-,TGTGCCAGCAGGGACTATGGGGTGTATAATTCACCCCTCCACTTT,CASRDYGVYNSPLHF
TRBJ2-7,-,TRBV6-1,-,TGTGCCAGCAGTGAATTTCTGTGGGAAGGGAACTCCTACGAGCAGTACTTC,CASSEFLWEGNSYEQYF
TRBJ1-3,-,TRBV7-9,TRBD1,TGTGCCAGCAGCGGGGGGACAGCTGGAAACACCATATATTTT,CASSGGTAGNTIYF
TRBJ2-3,-,TRBV18,TRBD2,TGTGCCAGCTCCCTGGGACTAGCGGGCACAGATACGCAGTATTTT,CASSLGLAGTDTQYF
TRBJ2-1,once,TRBV7-6,-,TGTGCCAGCAGCTTCTACAATGAGCAGTTCTTC,CASSFYNEQFF
TRBJ1-2,few,TRBV30,-,TGTGCCTGGAGTGTAAGCCAGGGGAGCGGCTACACCTTC,CAWSVSQGSGYTF
TRBJ2-2,once,TRBV18,-,TGTGCCAGCTCAACAGGGCCATCTAACACCGGGGAGCTGTTTTTT,CASSTGPSNTGELFF
TRBJ2-7,-,TRBV5-1,-,TGCGCCAGCAGCTTGACGAGGGCCTACGAGCAGTACTTC,CASSLTRAYEQYF
TRBJ2-7,-,TRBV7-8,-,TGTGCCAGCAGCGCCTACAGAATCCCCAGCTCCTACGAGCAGTACTTC,CASSAYRIPSSYEQYF
TRBJ2-5,-,TRBV4-3,-,TGCGCCAGCAGCCAAGATAGAAACCTCCCCCCTCAGTACTTC,CASSQDRNLPPQYF
TRBJ1-3,-,TRBV10-3,TRBD1,TGTGCCATCAGTCCGGGACAGGGTGCTGGAAACACCATATATTTT,CAISPGQGAGNTIYF
TRBJ2-1,-,TRBV28,TRBD2,TGTGCCAGCAGACCTAGCGGGAGCCCTGGGGTCTATAATGAGCAGTTCTTC,CASRPSGSPGVYNEQFF
TRBJ1-2,-,TRBV6-1,TRBD1,TGTGCCAGCGTGGAGGGGGCGGCCCTTGGCTACACCTTC,CASVEGAALGYTF
TRBJ2-7,-,TRBV5-1,-,TGCGCCAGCAGCTTGGGCTCAGGGGAGCGTGAGCAGTACTTC,CASSLGSGEREQYF
TRBJ1-4,-,TRBV18,TRBD1,TGTGCCAGCTCACCTCCAGGGACAGGGGGCGCCGGTGAAAAACTGTTTTTT,CASSPPGTGGAGEKLFF
TRBJ1-5,-,TRBV27,-,TGTGCCAGCAGTTCCCTCGGGGAGGGTCGTCGACAGCCCCAGCATTTT,CASSSLGEGRRQPQHF
TRBJ1-3,-,TRBV30,-,TGTGCCTGGAGGCTGGGTCTAAGCTCTGGAAACACCATATATTTT,CAWRLGLSSGNTIYF
TRBJ1-2,once,TRBV9,TRBD1,TGTGCCAGCAGGGGGGACAGGAGAGACTATGGCTACACCTTC,CASRGDRRDYGYTF
TRBJ1-1,-,TRBV2,-,TGTGCCAGCAGTTACGTAGGGGTGGGGAACACTGAAGCTTTCTTT,CASSYVGVGNTEAFF
TRBJ1-6,-,TRBV10-1,-,TGCGCCAGCAGTGAGTCAGGCTCACCCCTCCACTTT,CASSESGSPLHF
TRBJ1-1,-,TRBV5-1,-,TGCGCCAGCAGCTATACCCTGGGGAACACTGAAGCTTTCTTT,CASSYTLGNTEAFF
TRBJ2-7,-,TRBV7-3,TRBD1,TGTGCCAGCAGCCCGAGACAGGGGACTGGGGAGCAGTACTTC,CASSPRQGTGEQYF
TRBJ2-3,-,TRBV9,TRBD1,TGTGCCAGCAGCTTCACAGGGGGCCGGACAGATACGCAGTATTTT,CASSFTGGRTDTQYF
TRBJ2-1,-,TRBV4-1,-,TGCGCCAGCAGCCAATACCCACCGCCTGTGGATGAGCAGTTCTTC,CASSQYPPPVDEQFF
TRBJ2-5,-,TRBV5-1,TRBD2,TGCGCCAGCAGCTGGGGTGGTGGGAGCGGGGTCCAAGAGACCCAGTACTTC,CASSWGGGSGVQETQYF
TRBJ2-7,-,TRBV5-4,TRBD2,TGTGCCAGCAGCCAAGCAGCGGGGGGGTACGAGCAGTACTTC,CASSQAAGGYEQYF
TRBJ2-3,-,TRBV27,TRBD2,TGTGCCAGCAGTTTACTCCTTAGCGGGGGGACGCAGTATTTT,CASSLLLSGGTQYF
TRBJ2-7,-,TRBV6-1,-,TGTGCCAGCAGTGGTAGGGGCTACGAGCAGTACTTC,CASSGRGYEQYF
TRBJ2-2,-,TRBV7-2,TRBD1,TGTGCCAGCAGCCTCCACAGGGGGCGATTCGGGGAGCTGTTTTTT,CASSLHRGRFGELFF
TRBJ2-1,-,TRBV9,-,TGTGCCAGCAGCCCGAGACAGGGAACTGGAGGGGGCAATGAGCAGTTCTTC,CASSPRQGTGGGNEQFF
TRBJ2-7,-,TRBV5-4,-,TGTGCCAGCAGCAACGGCCGCGAGCAGTACTTC,CASSNGREQYF
TRBJ2-3,-,TRBV7-9,-,TGTGCCAGCAGCACTCGGACGCACACAGATACGCAGTATTTT,CASSTRTHTDTQYF
TRBJ2-1,-,TRBV6-6,-,TGTGCCAGCAGTCCAGTCCAGAGGGGTGAGCAGTTCTTC,CASSPVQRGEQFF
TRBJ2-3,-,TRBV6-5,TRBD1,TGTGCCAGCAGTTACGGGACAGCCGGCACAGATACGCAGTATTTT,CASSYGTAGTDTQYF
TRBJ1-5,-,TRBV7-2,TRBD1,TGTGCCAGCAGCTCGAGGACAGGGATTGGGCAGCCCCAGCATTTT,CASSSRTGIGQPQHF